A single T cell receptor beta chain is shown here with its context. Its antigen remains unknown. Whole blood served as the source of total RNA, and no T cell sorting took place. The source of the sample is a study of monozygotic twins with inflammatory bowel disease. CDR3 size: 13 residues. CDR1 KGHSH and CDR2 LQKENI come from the germline V gene. TCRalpha and TCRbeta cDNA went through nested PCRs of approximately 17 and 9 cycles, two in total. TCRdb processed the 5' RACE reads again and assigns one entry to each CDR3 protein, with no DNA. This sample's clone table lists 300,000 to 400,000 distinct CDR3 sequences. Study-wide points: On the inverse Simpson index, IBD patients scored lower for TCRbeta diversity than healthy co-twins.

This TCR derives from a human donor with ulcerative colitis or Crohn's disease, or a healthy co-twin of an affected twin (not recorded which). Sequenced material: blood. The V and J genes are TRBV18 and TRBJ1-1; lacking DNA, the TRBD1 call made by TCRdb goes unchecked. The CDR3 loop is CASSAQGNTEAFF.